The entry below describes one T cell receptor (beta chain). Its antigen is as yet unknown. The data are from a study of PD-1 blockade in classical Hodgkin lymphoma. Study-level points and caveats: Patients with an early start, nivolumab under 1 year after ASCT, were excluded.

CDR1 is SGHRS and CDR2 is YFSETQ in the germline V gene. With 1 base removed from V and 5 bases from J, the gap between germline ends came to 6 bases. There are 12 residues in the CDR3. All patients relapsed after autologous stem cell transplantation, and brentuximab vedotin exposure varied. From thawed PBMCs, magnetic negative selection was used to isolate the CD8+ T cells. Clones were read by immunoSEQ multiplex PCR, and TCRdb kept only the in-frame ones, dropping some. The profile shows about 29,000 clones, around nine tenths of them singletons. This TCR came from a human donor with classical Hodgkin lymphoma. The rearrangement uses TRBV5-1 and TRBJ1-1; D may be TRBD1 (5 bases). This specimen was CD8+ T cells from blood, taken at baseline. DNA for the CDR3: TGCGCCAGCAGCTTGAGGGGAACTGAAGCTTTCTTT. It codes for CASSLRGTEAFF.